Shown below are 29 T cell receptor beta chains from a single sample sequenced in a study of blood T cells in healthy people across ages. Alongside a J-beta primer mix, a sample-barcoded 5' primer served in a second PCR lasting about 6 to 11 cycles. One entry per CDR3 protein, called by TCRdb with MiXCR from the 5' RACE reads. Of hundreds of thousands of distinct CDR3 sequences listed, 20% to 25% were seen once; the top ten hold roughly 3.7%. The sequenced material came from blood. All receptors come from a man aged 70-80 years in good health.

The chain uses TRBV28 and TRBJ2-5, with D perhaps TRBD2 (6 bases). The end of the DNA aligns better with TRBJ2-7, so the J call may be wrong. Germline loops: CDR1 MDHEN, CDR2 SYDVKM. The CDR3 has 15 amino acids. Written as DNA, the CDR3 is TGTGCCAGCAGTTTCCCGGGGGAACCCTCCTACGAGCAGTACTTC. Its protein is CASSFPGEPSYEQYF.

This clonotype has only a few counts. The V gene is TRBV21-1, the J gene TRBJ2-7; the D segment call TRBD1 is taken from the table without a DNA check. TRBV21-1 is noted as a pseudogene. This CDR3 region has 14 residues. DNA for the CDR3: TGTGCCAGCAGTAGTACAGGTCCCCACTACGAGCAGTACTTC. This sequence encodes CASSSTGPHYEQYF.

This clonotype was counted a few times. This chain connects TRBV3-1 to TRBJ2-3; D uncertain. This CDR3 is built from 15 residues. Germline V gives CDR1 LGHDT, CDR2 YNNKEL (reference sequence). Between the trimmed V and J ends, which lost 5 bases and 0 bases, there was a span of 12 bases. Here the CDR3 DNA reads TGTGCCAGCAGCGGAACGGCTAGGAGCACAGATACGCAGTATTTT. Protein sequence: CASSGTARSTDTQYF.

The table lists this clonotype with a few counts. The chain combines TRBV12-3 or TRBV12-4 with TRBJ2-3, with 10 bases fitting TRBD2. V lost 2 bases and J lost 5; bases outside the gene matches: 4. CDR3 length: 15 amino acids. The CDR3: CASSLLAGDKDTQYF. The CDR3 DNA sequence: TGTGCCAGCAGTTTACTAGCGGGAGACAAAGATACGCAGTATTTT.

The J gene is TRBJ2-5, the V gene TRBV14; no definite D call. The J call may be wrong; the DNA end is better matched by TRBJ2-7. Germline CDR1 SGHDN, CDR2 FVKESK. The CDR3 consists of 12 residues. For the CDR3, the DNA is TGTGCCAGCAGCTTAGGGATCTCCGAGCAGTACTTC. Its translation is CASSLGISEQYF.

V usage is TRBV30 and J usage is TRBJ1-1; D unclear. From germline, CDR1 is GTSNPN and CDR2 SVGIG (reference sequence). Between the trimmed V and J ends, which lost 2 bases and 1 base, there was a span of 11 bases. This CDR3 is 14 amino acids long. The CDR3 DNA follows: TGTGCCTGGAGTCTTCCTACATCGAACACTGAAGCTTTCTTT. As protein: CAWSLPTSNTEAFF.

The chain recombines TRBV20-1 with TRBJ2-1; 8 bases map to TRBD2. The junction had 12 bases not matched to a gene; V was cut back by 0 bases and J by 5 bases. CDR1 is DFQATT and CDR2 is SNEGSKA in the germline V gene (reference sequence). The CDR3 consists of 17 residues. The CDR3 sequence is CSARDYKRELSHNEQFF. CDR3 nucleotides: TGCAGTGCTAGAGATTATAAGCGGGAGTTGTCACACAATGAGCAGTTCTTC.

This clonotype has a handful of counts. The CDR3 DNA reads TGTGCCAGCAGCCAGACAGGGATCTCTGGAAACACCATATATTTT. It specifies CASSQTGISGNTIYF. This sequence joins TRBV3-1 and TRBJ1-3; TRBD1 aligns across 7 bases. The V gene end was trimmed by 3 bases and the J gene end by 0 bases; junction bases not matched to a gene: 2. Germline CDR1 LGHDT, CDR2 YNNKEL (reference sequence). This CDR3 region has 15 residues.

There are a few counts of this clonotype. The chain uses TRBV30 and TRBJ1-4; maybe TRBD1 (6 bases). The V end was cut by 4 bases, the J end by 8 bases, with 11 bases between. Germline values: CDR1 GTSNPN, CDR2 SVGIG (reference sequence). This CDR3 spans 12 amino acids. The CDR3 DNA sequence: TGTGCCTGGAAGGGGGGGGGCGAAAAACTGTTTTTT. Translated: CAWKGGGEKLFF.

V usage is TRBV6-2 or TRBV6-3 and J usage is TRBJ2-1, with 10 bases lining up with TRBD2. Germline loops: CDR1 MNHEY, CDR2 SVGEGT. V lost 4 bases, J lost 7 bases, and 7 bases stayed unmatched. The CDR3 covers 15 residues. The CDR3, as DNA: TGTGCCAGCAGTTCCCCTGGACTAGCGGCTAATGAGCAGTTCTTC. This translates into CASSSPGLAANEQFF.

The chain recombines TRBV5-5 with TRBJ2-2; 8 bases are a match to TRBD1. The ends lost 3 bases at V and 4 bases at J; junction bases unmatched: 8. The CDR3 runs to 16 residues. Germline CDR1 is SGHKS and CDR2 is YYEKEE (reference sequence). This CDR3 reads CASSSARTGSTGELFF. As DNA, the CDR3 is TGTGCCAGCAGCTCTGCCCGGACAGGGTCCACCGGGGAGCTGTTTTTT. Variable domain in full (rest from reference TRBV5-5 and TRBJ2-2): DAGVTQSPTHLIKTRGQQVTLRCSPISGHKSVSWYQQVLGQGPQFIFQYYEKEERGRGNFPDRFSARQFPNYSSELNVNALLLGDSALYLCASSSARTGSTGELFFGEGSRLTVL.

V gene TRBV4-1 combines with J gene TRBJ2-1; 7 bases are shared with TRBD2. The DNA end lines up better with TRBJ2-7; the J call may be wrong. Germline V gene data show CDR1 as MGHRA and CDR2 as YSYEKL. This CDR3 has 16 amino acids. For the CDR3, the DNA is TGCGCCAGCAGCCAAGGCACCCTAGCGGTATCCTACGAGCAGTACTTC. This encodes CASSQGTLAVSYEQYF.

Concerning this clonotype: Since the CDR3 does not end with the conserved phenylalanine or tryptophan, this likely comes from a read error. It is unclear where the CDR3 begins or ends on the DNA, so no DNA is shown, and the CDR3 is as TCRdb lists it. The chain combines TRBV5-1 with TRBJ1-5; the D call of TRBD1 is as the table states it, not checked on the DNA. The CDR3 totals 16 residues, both ends included. CDR1 is SGHRS, CDR2 YFSETQ, per germline. CDR3 amino acids: CASSLMSPRGNQPQLQ.

The table lists this clonotype with many counts. This chain links TRBV28 with TRBJ2-7; no firm D call. V was cut by 3 bases and J by 3 bases, with 6 bases left in between. Germline V gene lookup returns CDR1 MDHEN and CDR2 SYDVKM. This CDR3 is built from 12 residues. The CDR3 reads CASSLFNYEQYF. CDR3 DNA: TGTGCCAGCAGTTTGTTCAACTACGAGCAGTACTTC.

This clonotype occurred a few times. The chain links TRBV20-1 to TRBJ2-1, with D unclear. The V gene lost 6 bases and the J gene lost 5 bases, with 8 bases spanning the gap. CDR3 size: 11 residues. Germline loops: CDR1 DFQATT, CDR2 SNEGSKA (reference sequence). The CDR3 DNA is TGCAGTGCGCGTTTCCACAATGAGCAGTTCTTC. Translating it yields CSARFHNEQFF.

This clonotype was observed a handful of times. The chain recombines TRBV7-2 with TRBJ2-5; D not certain. The assigned J gene may be wrong: the sequence end matches TRBJ2-1 better. CDR3 length equals 13 residues. Germline CDR1 and CDR2: SGHTA and FQGNSA. CDR3 bases: TGTGCCAGCAGCTTAGCGTCTAGTGGGGAGCAGTTCTTC. Translation gives CASSLASSGEQFF.

This clonotype has just a few counts. The chain joins TRBV2 to TRBJ2-2; D unresolved. The length of the CDR3 is 14 residues. The ends were cut back, 6 bases at V and 1 base at J, with 9 bases in the middle. Germline lookup yields CDR1 SNHLY and CDR2 FYNNEI. The CDR3 DNA sequence: TGTGCCAGCAGGGGGAACAGGAACACCGGGGAGCTGTTTTTT. Encoded protein: CASRGNRNTGELFF.

The chain links TRBV20-1 to TRBJ2-2; D not resolved. This CDR3 has 13 amino acids. Germline CDR1 and CDR2: DFQATT and SNEGSKA (reference sequence). The V gene lost 1 base and the J gene lost 2 bases, with 5 bases spanning the gap. CDR3 protein: CSARGGNTGELFF. The CDR3 DNA follows: TGCAGTGCTAGAGGCGGAAACACCGGGGAGCTGTTTTTT.

The rearrangement uses TRBV6-1 and TRBJ2-2; D is possibly TRBD1 or TRBD2 (5 bases each). Trimming cost V 8 bases and J 2 bases, with 18 bases left between them. The germline V gene has CDR1 MNHNS and CDR2 SASEGT. CDR3 length: 16 residues. This chain's CDR3 is CASAGPGRLNTGELFF. The CDR3 DNA is TGTGCCAGCGCCGGCCCGGGACGCTTAAACACCGGGGAGCTGTTTTTT.

This clonotype came up many times. This chain uses TRBV15 with TRBJ2-1; TRBD2 matches 9 bases. The ends lost 3 bases at V and 0 bases at J; junction bases unmatched: 3. The CDR3 runs to 16 residues. Per the germline V gene, CDR1 is LNHNV and CDR2 is YYDKDF (reference sequence). The CDR3 reads CATSSLSGSSYNEQFF. The DNA of the CDR3 is TGTGCCACCAGCAGTCTTAGCGGGAGCTCCTACAATGAGCAGTTCTTC.

The rearrangement joins TRBV4-3 to TRBJ2-2, with a possible D match to TRBD2 (5 bases). Per germline, CDR1 LGHNA and CDR2 YSLEER. Trimming cost V 1 base and J 7 bases, with 10 bases left between them. The CDR3 loop spans 14 amino acids. The CDR3 reads CASSQVTGFGELFF. The CDR3, as DNA: TGCGCCAGCAGCCAAGTGACGGGGTTCGGGGAGCTGTTTTTT.

This clonotype was recorded many times. The chain has TRBV5-1 and TRBJ1-3; D gene ambiguous. The CDR3 contains 16 residues. CDR1 is SGHRS, CDR2 YFSETQ, per germline. Deletions cut 0 bases from V and 0 bases from J, with 10 bases between. Written as DNA, the CDR3 is TGCGCCAGCAGCTTGGATAGCATAGGCTCTGGAAACACCATATATTTT. Translation gives CASSLDSIGSGNTIYF.

The chain couples TRBV12-3 or TRBV12-4 to TRBJ1-5, with 7 bases fitting TRBD1. CDR3 length equals 13 residues. Unmatched junction bases numbered 4, after V lost 5 bases and J lost 6 bases. CDR3 residues: CASSTQGGQPQHF. The CDR3, as DNA: TGTGCCAGCAGTACCCAGGGGGGTCAGCCCCAGCATTTT.

The chain uses TRBV7-8 and TRBJ1-3; tentative D call: TRBD1 (5 bases). Trimming shortened V by 5 bases and J by 0 bases, and 8 bases separated the two germline ends. The CDR3 loop spans 14 amino acids. Germline V gives CDR1 SGHVS, CDR2 FQNEAQ. The CDR3 reads CASSGQTSGNTIYF. The CDR3 nucleotides read TGTGCCAGCAGCGGACAAACCTCTGGAAACACCATATATTTT.

The chain recombines TRBV12-3 or TRBV12-4 with TRBJ1-2; D gene ambiguous. This CDR3 has 10 amino acids. In nucleotides, the CDR3 is TGTGGGCAGACCATCTATGGCTACACCTTC. Protein: CGQTIYGYTF.

This clonotype was detected a few times. This chain links TRBV7-3 with TRBJ1-2; D is unresolved. The CDR3 is 13 residues long. CDR1 and CDR2 from the germline V gene are SGHTA and FQGTGA. V gave up 0 bases and J gave up 6 bases, with 8 bases separating them. CDR3 sequence reads: CASSLTAKDGYTF. CDR3 nucleotide sequence: TGTGCCAGCAGCTTAACCGCTAAGGATGGCTACACCTTC.

V usage is TRBV20-1 and J usage is TRBJ1-2; 8 bases fit TRBD1. The CDR3 sequence is 13 residues long. Trimming cost V 0 bases and J 12 bases; bases outside gene matches: 9. CDR1 and CDR2 from the germline V gene are DFQATT and SNEGSKA (reference sequence). The CDR3 region has the DNA TGCAGTGCTAGAGATCGTCAACAGGGGGAGGACACCTTC. Amino acids: CSARDRQQGEDTF.

In its sample, this clonotype was seen many times. This chain connects TRBV7-9 to TRBJ1-4; D not certain. The CDR3 has 13 residues. The V gene lost 1 base and the J gene lost 5 bases, with 5 bases spanning the gap. CDR1 is SEHNR, CDR2 FQNEAQ, per germline (reference sequence). CDR3 in DNA: TGTGCCAGCAGCTTAGTGGTGAATGAAAAACTGTTTTTT. Amino acids: CASSLVVNEKLFF.

This clonotype came up a few times. This chain links TRBV7-2 with TRBJ2-5; 7 bases are shared with TRBD1. The V gene's germline CDR1 is SGHTA and CDR2 FQGNSA. The ends lost 5 bases at V and 4 bases at J; junction bases unmatched: 10. This CDR3 has 15 amino acids. Written as DNA, the CDR3 is TGTGCCAGCAGCCCCCCCGGGACAGTTAGAGAGACCCAGTACTTC. It encodes CASSPPGTVRETQYF.